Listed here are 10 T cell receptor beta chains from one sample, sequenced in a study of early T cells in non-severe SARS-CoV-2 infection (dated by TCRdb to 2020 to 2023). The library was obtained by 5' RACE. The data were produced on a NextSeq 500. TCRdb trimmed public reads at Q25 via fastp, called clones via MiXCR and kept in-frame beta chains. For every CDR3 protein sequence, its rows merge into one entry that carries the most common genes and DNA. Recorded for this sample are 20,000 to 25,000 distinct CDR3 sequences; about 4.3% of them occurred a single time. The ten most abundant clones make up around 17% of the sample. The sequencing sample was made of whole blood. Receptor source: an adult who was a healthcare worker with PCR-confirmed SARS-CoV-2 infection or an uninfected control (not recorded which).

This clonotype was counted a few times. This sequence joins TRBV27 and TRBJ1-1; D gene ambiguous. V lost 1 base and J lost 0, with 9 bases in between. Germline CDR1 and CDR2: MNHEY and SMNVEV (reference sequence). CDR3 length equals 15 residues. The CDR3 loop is CASSLWRDMNTEAFF. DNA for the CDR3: TGTGCCAGCAGTTTATGGAGAGATATGAACACTGAAGCTTTCTTT.

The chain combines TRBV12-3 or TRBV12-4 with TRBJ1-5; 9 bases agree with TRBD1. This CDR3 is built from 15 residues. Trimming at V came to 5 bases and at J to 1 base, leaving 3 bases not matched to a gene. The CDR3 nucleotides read TGTGCCAGCAGTCAGACAGGGGGAAGCAATCAGCCCCAGCATTTT. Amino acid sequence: CASSQTGGSNQPQHF.

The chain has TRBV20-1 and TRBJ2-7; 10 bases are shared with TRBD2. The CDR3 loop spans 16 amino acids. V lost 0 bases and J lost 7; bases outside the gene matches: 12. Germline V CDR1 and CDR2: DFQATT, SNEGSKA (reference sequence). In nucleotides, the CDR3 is TGCAGTGCTAGAGATTCCCTAGCGGGGGCTCCGGGGGAGCAGTACTTC. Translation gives CSARDSLAGAPGEQYF.

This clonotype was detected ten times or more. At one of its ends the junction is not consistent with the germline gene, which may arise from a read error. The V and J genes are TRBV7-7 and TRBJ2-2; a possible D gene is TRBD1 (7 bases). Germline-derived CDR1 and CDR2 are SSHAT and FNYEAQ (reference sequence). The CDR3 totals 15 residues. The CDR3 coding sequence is TGTGCTAGCAGCTTAGCGACAGGGAGGACCGGGGAGCTGTTTTTT. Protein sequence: CASSLATGRTGELFF.

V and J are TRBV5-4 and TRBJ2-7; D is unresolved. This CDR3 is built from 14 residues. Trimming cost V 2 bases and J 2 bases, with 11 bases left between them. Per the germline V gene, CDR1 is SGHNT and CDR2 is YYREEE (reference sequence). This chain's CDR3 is CASSLGKAPYEQYF. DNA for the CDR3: TGTGCCAGCAGCTTAGGGAAAGCCCCCTACGAGCAGTACTTC.

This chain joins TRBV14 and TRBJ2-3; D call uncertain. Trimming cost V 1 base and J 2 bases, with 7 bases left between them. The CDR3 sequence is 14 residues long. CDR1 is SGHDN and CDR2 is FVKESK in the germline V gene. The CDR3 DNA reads TGTGCCAGCAGCCAAGTCTGGTACACAGATACGCAGTATTTT. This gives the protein CASSQVWYTDTQYF. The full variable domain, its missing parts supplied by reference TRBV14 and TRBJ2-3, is EAGVTQFPSHSVIEKGQTVTLRCDPISGHDNLYWYRRVMGKEIKFLLHFVKESKQDESGMPNNRFLAERTGGTYSTLKVQPAELEDSGVYFCASSQVWYTDTQYFGPGTRLTVL.

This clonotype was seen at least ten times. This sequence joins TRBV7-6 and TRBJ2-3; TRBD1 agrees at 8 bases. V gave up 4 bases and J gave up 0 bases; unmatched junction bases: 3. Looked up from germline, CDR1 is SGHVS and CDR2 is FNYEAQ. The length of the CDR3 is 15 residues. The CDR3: CASSSWTGSTDTQYF. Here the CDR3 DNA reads TGTGCCAGCAGCTCCTGGACAGGGAGCACAGATACGCAGTATTTT.

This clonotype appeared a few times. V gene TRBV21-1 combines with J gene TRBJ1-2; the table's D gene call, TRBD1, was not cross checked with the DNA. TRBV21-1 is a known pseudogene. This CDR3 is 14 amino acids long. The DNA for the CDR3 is TGTGCCACCCTTGATCGGGGGGGAGTTTCTGGCTACACCTTC. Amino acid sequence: CATLDRGGVSGYTF.

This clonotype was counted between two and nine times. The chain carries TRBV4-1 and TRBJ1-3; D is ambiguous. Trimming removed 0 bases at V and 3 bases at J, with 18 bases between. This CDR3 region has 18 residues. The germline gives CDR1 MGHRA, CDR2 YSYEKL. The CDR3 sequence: CASSQERARASVGNTIYF. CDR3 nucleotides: TGCGCCAGCAGCCAAGAAAGGGCGCGGGCGTCGGTTGGAAACACCATATATTTT.

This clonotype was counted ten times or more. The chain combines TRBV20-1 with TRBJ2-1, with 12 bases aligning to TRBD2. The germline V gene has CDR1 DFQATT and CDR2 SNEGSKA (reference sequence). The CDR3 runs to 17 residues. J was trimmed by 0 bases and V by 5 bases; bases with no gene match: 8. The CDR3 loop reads CSAQTSGGDLSYNEQFF. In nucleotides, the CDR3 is TGCAGTGCTCAGACTAGCGGGGGAGACCTCTCCTACAATGAGCAGTTCTTC.